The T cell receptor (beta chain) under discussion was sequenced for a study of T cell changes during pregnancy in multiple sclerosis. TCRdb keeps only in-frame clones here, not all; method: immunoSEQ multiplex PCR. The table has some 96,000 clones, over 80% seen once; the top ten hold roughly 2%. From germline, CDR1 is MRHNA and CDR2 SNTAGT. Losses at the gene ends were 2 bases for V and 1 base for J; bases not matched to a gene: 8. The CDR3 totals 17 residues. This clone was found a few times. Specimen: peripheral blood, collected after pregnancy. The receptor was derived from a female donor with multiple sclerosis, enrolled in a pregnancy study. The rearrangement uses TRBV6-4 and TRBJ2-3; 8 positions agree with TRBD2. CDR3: CASSDDPGGQGTDTQYF. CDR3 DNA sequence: TGTGCCAGCAGTGACGATCCGGGGGGGCAGGGCACAGATACGCAGTATTTT.